This is a list of T cell receptor beta chains from one sample in a study of vaccination and CD4 T cells after COVID-19. TCRdb recomputed calls from the PCR reads with MiXCR, one row per CDR3 protein. The sample lists around 15,000 distinct CDR3 sequences; around 47% were seen once. Their cognate antigens are unknown. The material sequenced was CD4+ T cells from blood, cultured in vitro, taken after SARS-CoV-2 vaccination. The receptor source for this set is a human donor who had recovered from COVID-19. Both conserved end residues are part of each CDR3. The listing skips clone size in some rows; elsewhere it reads once, few, many or a size class.

V gene	clone size	CDR3 protein
TRBV20-1	-	CSTHGGGVVRPQHF
TRBV27	-	CASSPLTGRETQYF
TRBV6-2/TRBV6-3	-	CASSTRDSSYYGYTF
TRBV6-1	few	CASSERSDGRETQYF
TRBV5-6	-	CASSLRFTTGNTIYF
TRBV27	-	CASSSTGRGYTF
TRBV12-3/TRBV12-4	-	CASSRGQQQGPLHF
TRBV7-3	few	CASSLLSASDTQYF
TRBV6-2/TRBV6-3	-	CASRELRAGYRETQYF
TRBV7-2	few	CASSANRDQQPQHF
TRBV12-3/TRBV12-4	once	CASSLSRSYGYTF
TRBV6-5	-	CASSYSLSGSHYEQYF
TRBV15	-	CATSSTSGSWNEQFF
TRBV28	once	CASTTLAGSSTDTQYF
TRBV28	once	CASSFRREDLDTQYF
TRBV7-9	-	CASSPQGLDEQYF
TRBV6-2/TRBV6-3	-	CASSYETLTGGGEAFF
TRBV6-1	-	CASSPRVDEQFF
TRBV28	-	CASRTPPAGTQYF
TRBV5-4	-	CASSFGRGSYNEQFF
TRBV6-1	-	CASSEKGAGANVLTF
TRBV18	-	CASSPTGATGLDTQYF
TRBV6-4	-	CASNPALGSSYEQYF
TRBV6-1	few	CASTQLQSSYNSPLHF
TRBV29-1	-	CSVDSYGYTF
TRBV5-1	-	CASGQLGQGTYNEQFF
TRBV27	-	CAPLEVRGTIAYEQYF
TRBV7-3	few	CASSLVGFTGELFF
TRBV2	-	CASREDRFSYNEQFF
TRBV24-1	few	CATARDNNQPQHF
TRBV7-6	few	CASSVSGTGGAGELFF
TRBV18	-	CASSPGEFDNEQFF
TRBV5-3	few	CARRPTSPSSYEQYF
TRBV6-1	few	CASGRGMSLPQHF
TRBV29-1	-	CSAELQGREQFF
TRBV28	few	CASSALLDRGHEQYF
TRBV11-1	-	CASSRPGTSGVNEQFF
TRBV18	-	CASVSGTGDSPLHF
TRBV5-6	-	CASSLDRGTNNSPLHF
TRBV20-1	few	CSARSDASRPDTQYF
TRBV20-1	-	CGAWTGFGGYTF
TRBV20-1	-	CSAPGHMNTEAFF
TRBV7-8	-	CASSLAPWGENIQYF
TRBV7-9	few	CASSQLTDTQYF
TRBV19	few	CASSIGGRTETQYF
TRBV29-1	-	CSVDSYFRDGYTF
TRBV2	-	CASSEDLGEQYF
TRBV18	-	CASSPEQNTYTF
TRBV9	-	CARTRQGYNSPLHF
TRBV6-4	few	CASSERDTGELFF
TRBV10-1	few	CASSWDRGEEAFF
TRBV12-3/TRBV12-4	medium-sized	CASSPSVSFGTEAFF
TRBV20-1	-	CSARRGGGFQPQHF
TRBV5-8	-	CASSSDPGRPDTQYF
TRBV20-1	-	CSARSRVGWETQYF